This TCR beta chain was observed in a study of human T cells and chemical hapten exposure. This clonotype was seen more than once but under ten times. The CDR3 has 12 amino acids. Germline V gene data show CDR1 as ENHRY and CDR2 as SYGVKD. Trimming cost V 5 bases and J 3 bases, with 8 bases left between them. TCRdb re-analysed the RACE reads in MiXCR, keeping a single row per CDR3 protein. The data contain approximately 88,000 distinct CDR3 sequences, over 10% of them seen just once; the ten biggest clones take up 4.5% to 6%. Time point in this sample: patch test 3, about 24 weeks after DPC sensitization. Described treatment: therapeutic diphenylcyclopropenone sensitization with weekly scalp DPC.

The chain couples TRBV10-3 to TRBJ2-7; D gene unclear. The source is a woman between 45 and 60 years old with alopecia areata. Some clones in this sample may be carry-over from other donors' samples. The material was whole blood, obtained in connection with sensitization to the hapten diphenylcyclopropenone (DPC). The CDR3, as DNA: TGTGCCATCAGTACGGCCCTCTACGAGCAGTACTTC. The encoded protein is CAISTALYEQYF.